This T cell receptor (beta chain) was sequenced in a study of metastatic and nonmetastatic thyroid tumors. TCRdb reprocessed the PCR reads using MiXCR. The repertoire includes 12,000 to 15,000 clones, around 4% of them detected once, and about 25% sits in the top ten. All patients were untreated before thyroid surgery. This clone was found a few times. The origin of this receptor is a female donor with papillary thyroid cancer or a benign thyroid nodule (not recorded which). Some clones in this sample may be carry-over from other donors' samples. The sequenced sample consisted of tumor tissue.

The CDR3 sequence: CASSLTANTGELFF. CDR3 DNA sequence: TGTGCCAGCAGTTTAACAGCGAACACCGGGGAGCTGTTTTTT. The chain uses TRBV27 and TRBJ2-2; no clear D. The CDR3 has 14 amino acids. The germline V and J ends were trimmed by 2 bases and 0 bases, with 4 bases remaining between them. In germline, CDR1 is MNHEY, CDR2 SMNVEV (reference sequence).